These 7 T cell receptor beta chains originate from one sample sequenced in a study of shared clonotypes between healthy human individuals. Clones were read by immunoSEQ multiplex PCR, and TCRdb kept only the in-frame ones, dropping some. Found here are some 790,000 clones, 55% to 75% of them singletons; the top ten hold around 1.8%. The sample was memory CD4+ T cells sorted from blood. Sample subset: CD45RA-negative fraction. The receptors derive from a woman aged 25 to 39 in good health.

This chain links TRBV19 with TRBJ2-1; 8 bases match TRBD2. In germline, CDR1 is LNHDA, CDR2 SQIVND (reference sequence). V lost 8 bases, J lost 9 bases, and 15 bases stayed unmatched. The CDR3 runs 15 residues. Written as DNA, the CDR3 is TGTGCCAGTCTCCGTAATAGCGGGGTATTGGGTGAGCAGTTCTTC. It yields the protein CASLRNSGVLGEQFF.

In its sample, this clone was seen once. The gene calls are TRBV5-1 and TRBJ2-6, with D possibly being TRBD2 (5 bases). CDR3 size: 15 residues. V lost 0 bases and J lost 3, with 7 bases in between. Germline CDR1 and CDR2: SGHRS and YFSETQ. The CDR3 DNA follows: TGCGCCAGCAGCTTGGATGGAGGTGGGGCCAACGTCCTGACTTTC. Translating gives CASSLDGGGANVLTF.

This chain joins TRBV6-1 and TRBJ2-2; 7 nucleotides line up with TRBD2. V shed 2 bases, J shed 7 bases, and the junction held 4 bases outside the gene matches. The CDR3 runs to 14 residues. Germline V gives CDR1 MNHNS, CDR2 SASEGT. The CDR3 DNA reads as TGTGCCAGCAGTGAACAAAGGGAGGGCGGGGAGCTGTTTTTT. It specifies CASSEQREGGELFF.

V usage is TRBV7-8 and J usage is TRBJ2-7; possibly TRBD1 for D (5 bases). The germline gives CDR1 SGHVS, CDR2 FQNEAQ. Deletions cut 4 bases from V and 6 bases from J, with 22 bases between. This CDR3 has 16 residues. In nucleotides, the CDR3 is TGTGCCAGCAGCTCTCGCAGGGTTAGTTCCTCCCTCGAGCAGTACTTC. It encodes CASSSRRVSSSLEQYF. Filled out from reference TRBV7-8 and TRBJ2-7, the complete variable domain reads GAGVSQSPRYKVAKRGQDVALRCDPISGHVSLFWYQQALGQGPEFLTYFQNEAQLDKSGLPSDRFFAERPEGSVSTLKIQRTQQEDSAVYLCASSSRRVSSSLEQYFGPGTRLTVT.

This clone has a handful of counts. The chain employs TRBV7-8 and TRBJ2-3; TRBD2 matches 10 bases. This CDR3 has 18 residues. Germline V CDR1 and CDR2: SGHVS, FQNEAQ. The V and J ends lost 3 bases and 1 base, in that order; junction bases with no gene match: 10. Here the CDR3 reads CASSFSGRAPVGTDTQYF. CDR3 nucleotides: TGTGCCAGCAGCTTCAGCGGGAGGGCACCTGTGGGCACAGATACGCAGTATTTT.

The rearrangement uses TRBV11-3 and TRBJ2-1; D might be TRBD2 (6 bases). The CDR3 is 12 residues long. V was shortened by 5 bases and J by 8 bases, with 10 bases between the two germline ends. Germline V lookup: CDR1 SGHNT, CDR2 YENEEA. CDR3 sequence (DNA): TGTGCCAGCAGCCATACTAGCTATGAGCAGTTCTTC. This codes for CASSHTSYEQFF.

The V gene is TRBV27, the J gene TRBJ2-3, with 10 bases identical to TRBD1. The V gene end was trimmed by 6 bases and the J gene end by 4 bases; junction bases not matched to a gene: 13. Germline lookup yields CDR1 MNHEY and CDR2 SMNVEV (reference sequence). This CDR3 is built from 17 residues. The CDR3 reads CASSRDRGALLADTQYF. CDR3 in DNA: TGTGCCAGCAGCAGGGACAGGGGTGCCCTTTTGGCAGATACGCAGTATTTT.